This passage covers 22 T cell receptor beta chains from one sample sequenced in a study of T-cell reconstitution after alpha-beta-depleted transplantation in children. Unique molecular identifiers were used to barcode this TCRbeta library. Using its own MiXCR run on the PCR reads, TCRdb lists one record per CDR3 protein. The sample holds approximately 390,000 distinct CDR3 sequences, approximately 11% seen once. The sample consisted of PBMCs from the stem cell graft donor, taken from the stem cell graft. These receptors came from a human donor who donated a stem cell graft to a child with acute myeloid leukemia.

This chain links TRBV7-2 with TRBJ2-7; maybe TRBD1 (6 bases). The germline V gene encodes CDR1 SGHTA and CDR2 FQGNSA. V lost 5 bases and J 5 bases, leaving 13 bases between the germline ends. The length of the CDR3 is 13 residues. Here the CDR3 reads CASSQQGSDEQYF. The CDR3 nucleotides are TGTGCCAGCAGCCAACAGGGTAGCGACGAGCAGTACTTC.

This clonotype has at least ten counts. J is TRBJ2-7 and V is TRBV2; 7 bases map to TRBD1. This CDR3 has 13 amino acids. V trimming: 3 bases; J trimming: 7 bases; junction bases outside the gene matches: 6. The germline V gene has CDR1 SNHLY and CDR2 FYNNEI. CDR3 sequence (DNA): TGTGCCAGCAGTGAGAACAGGGGTTGGGAGCAGTACTTC. It yields the protein CASSENRGWEQYF.

This clonotype was seen a few times. This chain joins TRBV7-9 and TRBJ1-2, with 9 bases identical to TRBD1. CDR1 is SEHNR, CDR2 FQNEAQ, per germline (reference sequence). The CDR3 extends over 14 amino acids. Trimming cost V 5 bases and J 5 bases; bases outside gene matches: 6. Here the CDR3 DNA reads TGTGCCAGCAGCGAACAGGGGGCAGGGTATGGCTACACCTTC. As protein: CASSEQGAGYGYTF.

This clonotype was counted a few times. The chain joins TRBV12-3 or TRBV12-4 to TRBJ1-1, with unresolved D. The CDR3 has 21 amino acids. Deletions cut 3 bases from V and 3 bases from J, with 32 bases between. In DNA, the CDR3 is TGTGCCAGCAGTTTCCGACTAGAGGACTATTCTATTGCGGGAGAGGACACTGAAGCTTTCTTT. This sequence encodes CASSFRLEDYSIAGEDTEAFF.

This clonotype was counted at least ten times. This sequence joins TRBV5-1 and TRBJ2-7; D is possibly TRBD2 (5 bases). The germline gives CDR1 SGHRS, CDR2 YFSETQ. Trimming removed 0 bases at V and 7 bases at J, with 11 bases between. This CDR3 has 13 amino acids. CDR3 residues: CASSLGGPGEQYF. The CDR3 coding sequence is TGCGCCAGCAGCTTGGGTGGTCCGGGGGAGCAGTACTTC.

This clonotype was observed a few times. The V gene is TRBV7-8, the J gene TRBJ1-2, with D hard to call. This CDR3 is 15 amino acids long. Trimming pared 2 bases from V and 5 bases from J, leaving 15 bases between. The germline V gene encodes CDR1 SGHVS and CDR2 FQNEAQ. The CDR3 DNA reads as TGTGCCAGCAGCTTAAATTCGGTCAGCCCGTATGGCTACACCTTC. Protein: CASSLNSVSPYGYTF.

The chain links TRBV9 to TRBJ1-4; a weak D match, TRBD1 (5 bases). Germline CDR1 and CDR2: SGDLS and YYNGEE. CDR3 length: 14 residues. V shed 0 bases and J shed 7 bases, with 10 bases lying between them. Here the CDR3 reads CASSVGGYSEKLFF. The CDR3 coding sequence is TGTGCCAGCAGCGTAGGGGGCTACAGTGAAAAACTGTTTTTT. The variable domain in full, completed from reference TRBV9 and TRBJ1-4, reads DSGVTQTPKHLITATGQRVTLRCSPRSGDLSVYWYQQSLDQGLQFLIQYYNGEERAKGNILERFSAQQFPDLHSELNLSSLELGDSALYFCASSVGGYSEKLFFGSGTQLSVL.

The sample holds many counts of this clonotype. The chain joins TRBV20-1 to TRBJ2-7; the D is unclear. From germline, CDR1 is DFQATT and CDR2 SNEGSKA (reference sequence). V was pared by 3 bases and J by 0 bases, with 9 bases between. The CDR3 spans 13 residues. CDR3 nucleotides: TGCAGTGCTAGGGACCCAAGCTCCTACGAGCAGTACTTC. This gives the protein CSARDPSSYEQYF.

This clonotype showed up just once. This chain links TRBV2 with TRBJ2-6; TRBD1 matches at 9 bases. Germline assignment: CDR1 SNHLY and CDR2 FYNNEI. CDR3 length equals 16 residues. The V and J ends lost 6 bases and 0 bases, in that order; junction bases with no gene match: 3. DNA of the CDR3: TGTGCCAGCAGGGGACAGGGTAGCTCTGGGGCCAACGTCCTGACTTTC. It codes for CASRGQGSSGANVLTF.

This clonotype showed up just a few times. The V gene is TRBV20-1, the J gene TRBJ2-1; the match to TRBD2 covers 8 bases. Germline lookup yields CDR1 DFQATT and CDR2 SNEGSKA (reference sequence). CDR3 length: 13 residues. The ends lost 5 bases at V and 6 bases at J; junction bases unmatched: 6. CDR3 coding DNA: TGCAGTGCTGAGGGCGGACTAGCCAATGAGCAGTTCTTC. Translating it yields CSAEGGLANEQFF.

This clonotype was detected a few times. V is TRBV20-1 and J is TRBJ2-7, with 8 bases aligning to TRBD2. This CDR3 contains 13 residues. The ends lost 1 base at V and 3 bases at J; junction bases unmatched: 2. CDR1 is DFQATT, CDR2 SNEGSKA, per germline (reference sequence). DNA for the CDR3: TGCAGTGCTAGAGTGGGGACTAGCTACGAGCAGTACTTC. Amino acids: CSARVGTSYEQYF.

The V and J genes are TRBV20-1 and TRBJ2-3; the D is unclear. Trimming left V 0 bases short and J 0 bases short, with 10 bases between. Germline V gives CDR1 DFQATT, CDR2 SNEGSKA (reference sequence). This CDR3 is 15 amino acids long. CDR3 loop: CSARDIRLSTDTQYF. The CDR3 DNA follows: TGCAGTGCTAGAGATATCCGCCTCAGCACAGATACGCAGTATTTT.

The chain employs TRBV6-2 or TRBV6-3 and TRBJ1-6; possible D gene TRBD1, 5 bases. Germline values: CDR1 MNHEY, CDR2 SVGEGT. V lost 6 bases and J lost 6, with 18 bases in between. The CDR3 loop spans 16 amino acids. The chain's CDR3 is CASRSAGTSLNSPLHF. CDR3 in DNA: TGTGCCAGCAGAAGCGCCGGGACTTCTCTTAATTCACCCCTCCACTTT.

This clonotype was observed at least ten times. The chain combines TRBV18 with TRBJ1-1; no firm D call. V lost 6 bases and J lost 1, with 9 bases in between. Germline V CDR1 and CDR2: KGHSH, LQKENI. The CDR3 spans 13 residues. CDR3 residues: CASSREGNTEAFF. The CDR3, as DNA: TGTGCCAGCTCCCGTGAGGGGAACACTGAAGCTTTCTTT. The entire variable domain, with the rest obtained from reference TRBV18 and TRBJ1-1, is as follows: NAGVMQNPRHLVRRRGQEARLRCSPMKGHSHVYWYRQLPEEGLKFMVYLQKENIIDESGMPKERFSAEFPKEGPSILRIQQVVRGDSAAYFCASSREGNTEAFFGQGTRLTVV.

In its sample, this clonotype was seen a few times. A much larger clone lies a single base off, so this may be a read error. The CDR3 is CASTLGGTEAFF. Here the CDR3 DNA reads TGTGCCAGCACCTTAGGGGGCACTGAAGCTTTCTTT. The chain employs TRBV7-9 and TRBJ1-1, with a weak D call TRBD1 (6 bases). The CDR3 covers 12 residues. Germline loops: CDR1 SEHNR, CDR2 FQNEAQ (reference sequence).

This clonotype was recorded many times. CDR3 sequence: CSARDPQGDEKLFF. In nucleotides, the CDR3 is TGCAGTGCTAGAGATCCACAAGGGGATGAAAAACTGTTTTTT. The gene calls are TRBV20-1 and TRBJ1-4; D is possibly TRBD1 (5 bases). Trimming removed 0 bases from V and 6 bases from J, with 11 bases in between. CDR3 length equals 14 residues. The germline CDR1 and CDR2 sequences are DFQATT and SNEGSKA (reference sequence).

V usage is TRBV9 and J usage is TRBJ2-7; 7 bases map to TRBD2. CDR1 is SGDLS and CDR2 is YYNGEE in the germline V gene. This CDR3 region has 15 residues. V lost 3 bases and J lost 6; bases outside the gene matches: 12. For the CDR3, the DNA is TGTGCCAGCAGCGCATTCCGGGACTATGGAGGCGAGCAGTACTTC. Translation gives CASSAFRDYGGEQYF.

There are a few counts of this clonotype. The gene calls are TRBV7-8 and TRBJ1-2; tentative D call: TRBD1 (5 bases). V dropped 5 bases and J dropped 6 bases, with 13 bases sitting between them. Germline V lookup: CDR1 SGHVS, CDR2 FQNEAQ. The length of the CDR3 is 13 residues. CDR3 coding DNA: TGTGCCAGCAGCCTAGGAGGGACGGATGGCTACACCTTC. Its protein is CASSLGGTDGYTF. The full variable domain, rest sourced from reference TRBV7-8 and TRBJ1-2, is GAGVSQSPRYKVAKRGQDVALRCDPISGHVSLFWYQQALGQGPEFLTYFQNEAQLDKSGLPSDRFFAERPEGSVSTLKIQRTQQEDSAVYLCASSLGGTDGYTFGSGTRLTVV.

In its sample, this clonotype was seen a few times. The chain combines TRBV3-1 with TRBJ2-5, with 7 positions matching TRBD1. V dropped 4 bases and J dropped 5; count of bases not matched to a gene: 16. This CDR3 is 17 amino acids long. Germline assignment: CDR1 LGHDT and CDR2 YNNKEL (reference sequence). The CDR3 coding sequence is TGTGCCAGCAGCCCGAAATGGACAGGCCCACAGGGGGAGACCCAGTACTTC. The encoded protein is CASSPKWTGPQGETQYF.

CDR3 bases: TGTGCCAGTAGTATCATCCGGTCTCCTGGGGAGACCCAGTACTTC. Translation: CASSIIRSPGETQYF. This chain connects TRBV19 to TRBJ2-5; D not resolved. Trimming left V 3 bases short and J 5 bases short, with 16 bases between. The CDR3 length is 15 residues. Germline V gene data show CDR1 as LNHDA and CDR2 as SQIVND (reference sequence).

This clonotype was seen more than once but under ten times. The genes are TRBV5-1 and TRBJ2-6; no clear D gene. Germline V lookup: CDR1 SGHRS, CDR2 YFSETQ. Between the trimmed V and J ends, which lost 2 bases and 0 bases, there was a span of 12 bases. This CDR3 is built from 17 residues. CDR3 loop: CASSLSGSSSGANVLTF. As DNA, the CDR3 is TGCGCCAGCAGCTTATCCGGGTCCAGCTCTGGGGCCAACGTCCTGACTTTC.

The chain links TRBV12-3 or TRBV12-4 to TRBJ1-2, with 7 bases identical to TRBD1. The CDR3 consists of 14 residues. Trimming took 1 base from V and 3 from J; bases not matched to a gene: 2. CDR3 coding DNA: TGTGCCAGCAGTTTAGGGGACAGCTACTATGGCTACACCTTC. It is translated as CASSLGDSYYGYTF.